This entry is about one T cell receptor beta chain. Its antigen is unidentified. This sample's time point: sample taken at primary tumor resection. The authors sequenced whole RNA from tumor, nontumor lung or frozen PBMC without sorting. V lost 6 bases and J 1 base, leaving 9 bases between the germline ends. This CDR3 has 13 amino acids. CDR1 and CDR2 (germline): LNHNV, YYDKDF (reference sequence). This entry is derived from a study of spatial heterogeneity in lung cancer. The wider study: Beta-chain sequences consistently outnumbered alpha-chain sequences in detection. A unique TCR and UMI combination showed up more than ten times in raw reads, on average.

Findings and caveats of the study: Compared with follow-up, resection was when ubiquitous expanded tumor TCRs appeared in blood more.

Using its own MiXCR run on the 5' RACE reads, TCRdb lists one record per CDR3 protein. In the table there are 85,000 to 100,000 distinct CDR3 sequences, about 12% of which are singletons. The specimen comprised PBMCs, sampled at surgery. The chain carries TRBV15 and TRBJ1-1, with a tentative D call TRBD1 (5 bases). The sequence came from a male donor with early-stage non-small cell lung cancer. The CDR3 reads CATSWGTNTEAFF. The DNA of the CDR3 is TGTGCCACCAGTTGGGGGACGAACACTGAAGCTTTCTTT. The whole variable domain, filled in from reference TRBV15 and TRBJ1-1, reads DAMVIQNPRYQVTQFGKPVTLSCSQTLNHNVMYWYQQKSSQAPKLLFHYYDKDFNNEADTPDNFQSRRPNTSFCFLDIRSPGLGDTAMYLCATSWGTNTEAFFGQGTRLTVV.